This entry lists 32 T cell receptor beta chains sequenced from one sample in a study of blood T cell repertoires in COVID-19. Measured with immunoSEQ multiplex PCR; TCRdb has only the in-frame clones, and not every one. The repertoire holds more than 95,000 clones, with 60% to 80% as singletons. The sequencing input was peripheral blood. These TCRs come from a man between 60 and 75 years old with acute or convalescent COVID-19.

This rearrangement joins TRBV7-8 to TRBJ2-7, with 9 bases fitting TRBD1. Germline V gene data show CDR1 as SGHVS and CDR2 as FQNEAQ. This CDR3 comprises 15 residues. V shed 5 bases, J shed 9 bases, and the junction held 14 bases outside the gene matches. The CDR3 region is CASSPWTGDTTVQYF. CDR3 bases: TGTGCCAGCAGCCCCTGGACAGGGGACACTACGGTGCAGTACTTC.

This rearrangement joins TRBV30 to TRBJ1-6, with TRBD1 matching over 7 bases. Per germline, CDR1 GTSNPN and CDR2 SVGIG (reference sequence). There are 15 residues in the CDR3. V lost 0 bases and J lost 4; bases outside the gene matches: 3. The CDR3 loop is CAWSVKGAYNSPLHF. For the CDR3, the DNA is TGTGCCTGGAGTGTAAAGGGGGCATATAATTCACCCCTCCACTTT. The full variable domain, rest sourced from reference TRBV30 and TRBJ1-6, is SQTIHQWPATLVQPVGSPLSLECTVEGTSNPNLYWYRQAAGRGLQLLFYSVGIGQISSEVPQNLSASRPQDRQFILSSKKLLLSDSGFYLCAWSVKGAYNSPLHFGNGTRLTVT.

The rearrangement uses TRBV30 and TRBJ2-1; D is undetermined. Germline CDR1 GTSNPN, CDR2 SVGIG (reference sequence). The CDR3 covers 12 residues. Deletions cut 4 bases from V and 6 bases from J, with 10 bases between. CDR3 loop: CAWKRSRNEQFF. CDR3 nucleotides: TGTGCCTGGAAGCGCTCCCGCAATGAGCAGTTCTTC.

The rearrangement uses TRBV25-1 and TRBJ2-1; D is ambiguous. V was trimmed by 3 bases and J by 5 bases, leaving 2 bases between them. CDR3 length: 11 amino acids. The germline V gene encodes CDR1 MGHDK and CDR2 SYGVNS. The CDR3 reads CASSDNNEQFF. Here the CDR3 DNA reads TGTGCCAGCAGTGATAACAATGAGCAGTTCTTC.

With regard to this clone: Other DNA sequences in this specimen translate into the identical CDR3. The chain is built from TRBV5-1 and TRBJ2-3; 9 nucleotides line up with TRBD2. The V and J ends lost 5 bases and 5 bases, in that order; junction bases with no gene match: 9. CDR1 is SGHRS and CDR2 is YFSETQ in the germline V gene. This CDR3 contains 15 residues. This CDR3 is CASSLASGTGDTQYF. The CDR3 bases are TGCGCCAGCAGTCTTGCTAGCGGGACTGGAGATACGCAGTATTTT.

The chain recombines TRBV5-1 with TRBJ2-6; D perhaps matches TRBD1 (5 bases). V was trimmed by 4 bases and J by 1 base, leaving 9 bases between them. The CDR3 consists of 15 residues. CDR1 and CDR2 (germline): SGHRS, YFSETQ. In DNA, the CDR3 is TGCGCCAGCAGCCCGACAGTATCTGGGGCCAACGTCCTGACTTTC. This translates into CASSPTVSGANVLTF.

The genes are TRBV5-4 and TRBJ1-3; possibly TRBD1 for D (6 bases). CDR1 and CDR2 from the germline V gene are SGHNT and YYREEE (reference sequence). This CDR3 has 14 amino acids. The germline V and J ends were trimmed by 2 bases and 4 bases, with 10 bases remaining between them. The CDR3 here is CASSLQGSGNTIYF. The CDR3 region has the DNA TGTGCCAGCAGCTTACAGGGATCGGGAAACACCATATATTTT.

The V call is TRBV7-3, the J call TRBJ1-2; 7 nucleotides align to TRBD1. The germline V gene has CDR1 SGHTA and CDR2 FQGTGA. With 9 bases clipped from V and 6 bases from J, the junction kept 7 bases outside the gene matches. CDR3 length: 12 amino acids. This chain's CDR3 is CASKGQRNGYTF. The CDR3 DNA reads TGTGCCAGTAAGGGACAGCGGAATGGCTACACCTTC.

The chain has TRBV24-1 and TRBJ2-2; 11 bases align to TRBD1. Germline V gene data show CDR1 as KGHDR and CDR2 as SFDVKD. This CDR3 has 15 residues. J gave up 6 bases and V 7 bases, and 6 bases lay outside the gene matches. Written as DNA, the CDR3 is TGTGCCACCAGCGGGACAGGGGGTCTCGCCGGGGAGCTGTTTTTT. Its translation is CATSGTGGLAGELFF.

CDR3 nucleotides: TGTGCCAGCAGCGAGGAGAGCGGGAGGACGTCCTACAATGAGCAGTTCTTC. It specifies CASSEESGRTSYNEQFF. This chain connects TRBV9 to TRBJ2-1, with 9 bases matching TRBD2. The CDR3 length is 17 residues. The germline gives CDR1 SGDLS, CDR2 YYNGEE. Germline trimming cut 3 bases from V and 1 base from J; bases unmatched to any gene: 8.

The rearrangement joins TRBV24-1 to TRBJ2-7, with 11 bases lining up with TRBD1. Germline V CDR1 and CDR2: KGHDR, SFDVKD. This CDR3 has 16 residues. The V gene end was trimmed by 5 bases and the J gene end by 2 bases; junction bases not matched to a gene: 7. CDR3 loop: CATSGGPGQGAYEQYF. The DNA of the CDR3 is TGTGCCACCAGTGGGGGACCGGGACAGGGGGCCTACGAGCAGTACTTC.

To note about this clone: Other DNA sequences in the same sample also yield this CDR3. The V and J genes are TRBV6-5 and TRBJ1-2; 7 nucleotides match TRBD1. The CDR3 extends over 14 amino acids. Per germline, CDR1 MNHEY and CDR2 SVGAGI. Unmatched junction bases numbered 4, after V lost 5 bases and J lost 1 base. CDR3 region: CASSRDSINYGYTF. CDR3 in DNA: TGTGCCAGCAGTCGGGACAGCATTAACTATGGCTACACCTTC.

This clone showed up just a few times. This rearrangement joins TRBV7-3 to TRBJ1-6; TRBD1 matches 8 bases. The junction had 16 bases not matched to a gene; V was cut back by 5 bases and J by 10 bases. The CDR3 length is 17 residues. Germline V gene lookup returns CDR1 SGHTA and CDR2 FQGTGA. The CDR3 DNA reads TGTGCCAGCAGCCCCCACACAGGGGGAGTTCGGGGCTCACCCCTCCACTTT. Translated, it gives CASSPHTGGVRGSPLHF.

This clone was detected a few times. The gene calls are TRBV5-4 and TRBJ2-2; D not certain. The CDR3 totals 16 residues. Trimming stripped 1 base from V and 0 bases from J, with 10 bases between. The germline CDR1 and CDR2 sequences are SGHNT and YYREEE (reference sequence). CDR3 sequence (DNA): TGTGCCAGCAGCTTGAGGTCAGGTGCGAACACCGGGGAGCTGTTTTTT. As protein: CASSLRSGANTGELFF.

V and J are TRBV12-5 and TRBJ1-1, with no clear D. Germline loops: CDR1 LGHNT, CDR2 FRNRAP. With 2 bases removed from V and 0 bases from J, the gap between germline ends came to 10 bases. The CDR3 runs to 15 residues. The CDR3 bases are TGTGCTAGTGGTTTGTGGGAGGGAATGAACACTGAAGCTTTCTTT. Its protein is CASGLWEGMNTEAFF.

The gene calls are TRBV5-4 and TRBJ2-7, with 12 bases fitting TRBD2. In germline, CDR1 is SGHNT, CDR2 YYREEE (reference sequence). Trimming removed 3 bases from V and 4 bases from J; junction bases left unmatched: 5. The CDR3 sequence is 15 residues long. The CDR3 sequence is CASSSTSGSIYEQYF. CDR3 sequence (DNA): TGTGCCAGCAGCTCGACTAGCGGGAGCATTTACGAGCAGTACTTC.

The V call is TRBV6-1, the J call TRBJ1-4; D may be TRBD1 (6 bases). V gave up 3 bases and J gave up 5 bases, with 10 bases separating them. The CDR3 is 14 amino acids. Germline lookup yields CDR1 MNHNS and CDR2 SASEGT. The CDR3 region is CASSEDRWNEKLFF. The CDR3 DNA follows: TGTGCCAGCAGTGAGGACAGATGGAATGAAAAACTGTTTTTT.

This clone has only one observation. The gene calls are TRBV11-2 and TRBJ2-4, with D possibly TRBD2 on 6 matching bases. The CDR3 runs to 16 residues. Per germline, CDR1 SGHAT and CDR2 FQNNGV. Trimming cost V 1 base and J 0 bases, with 10 bases left between them. CDR3 sequence: CASSLGGVLAKNIQYF. DNA of the CDR3: TGTGCCAGCAGCTTAGGGGGGGTCTTAGCCAAAAACATTCAGTACTTC.

The chain couples TRBV5-6 to TRBJ1-2, with D perhaps TRBD1 (6 bases). The ends were cut back, 6 bases at V and 8 bases at J, with 20 bases in the middle. This CDR3 region has 14 residues. From germline, CDR1 is SGHDT and CDR2 YYEEEE. CDR3 loop: CASKLQGGVWGYTF. The CDR3 bases are TGTGCCAGCAAATTGCAAGGGGGTGTTTGGGGCTACACCTTC.

This clone came up a few times. The chain couples TRBV19 to TRBJ1-1; unclear D gene. This CDR3 is 14 amino acids long. Germline CDR1 LNHDA, CDR2 SQIVND (reference sequence). Trimming pared 7 bases from V and 2 bases from J, leaving 14 bases between. The CDR3 sequence: CASKSGLGNTEAFF. DNA for the CDR3: TGTGCCAGTAAGTCGGGGTTAGGAAACACTGAAGCTTTCTTT.

The chain has TRBV21-1 and TRBJ2-1; TRBD2 was called by the table and not checked on the DNA. TRBV21-1 is a pseudogene segment. The CDR3 is made up of 14 amino acids. CDR3 sequence reads: CASSKVYRDNEQFF. In DNA form, the CDR3 reads TGTGCCAGCAGCAAAGTTTACCGAGACAATGAGCAGTTCTTC.

This chain links TRBV2 with TRBJ2-2; D ambiguous. V lost 4 bases and J 0 bases, leaving 12 bases between the germline ends. CDR1 is SNHLY and CDR2 is FYNNEI in the germline V gene. The CDR3 is 16 residues long. The CDR3 loop reads CASSGPAETNTGELFF. The CDR3 region has the DNA TGTGCCAGCAGTGGACCGGCGGAGACGAACACCGGGGAGCTGTTTTTT.

The V gene is TRBV18, the J gene TRBJ1-2; the D gene is possibly TRBD1 (5 bases). Germline V gene data show CDR1 as KGHSH and CDR2 as LQKENI. CDR3 length equals 15 residues. V dropped 3 bases and J dropped 0 bases, with 11 bases sitting between them. This CDR3 reads CASSPLQGTNYGYTF. CDR3 DNA: TGTGCCAGCTCACCCTTGCAGGGTACTAACTATGGCTACACCTTC.

This clone appeared a few times. The DNA for the CDR3 is TGTGCCATCAGTGAGTCCAGGGGGCTCGGGGGCTACACCTTC. Its protein product is CAISESRGLGGYTF. The chain couples TRBV10-3 to TRBJ1-2, with TRBD1 matching over 8 bases. V lost 0 bases to trimming and J lost 8 bases; unmatched junction nucleotides: 5. This CDR3 region has 14 residues. Germline V gives CDR1 ENHRY, CDR2 SYGVKD.

Points on this clone: Being one base from a much bigger clone, this may be a read error. V usage is TRBV27 and J usage is TRBJ1-1, with TRBD1 identical over 8 bases. The CDR3 runs to 13 residues. CDR1 and CDR2 from the germline V gene are MNHEY and SMNVEV (reference sequence). J was trimmed by 1 base and V by 5 bases; bases with no gene match: 0. Written as DNA, the CDR3 is TGTGCCAGCAGTGGACAGGGGAACACTGAAGCTTTCTTT. Translating it yields CASSGQGNTEAFF.

The rearrangement joins TRBV24-1 to TRBJ2-1, with TRBD2 matching 8 bases. Germline-derived CDR1 and CDR2 are KGHDR and SFDVKD. The V and J ends lost 4 bases and 10 bases, in that order; junction bases with no gene match: 14. The CDR3 has 16 residues. The CDR3 protein is CATSDPGTSRSSEQFF. In nucleotides, the CDR3 is TGTGCCACCAGTGACCCCGGGACTAGTCGGTCCTCGGAGCAGTTCTTC.

This chain uses TRBV5-1 with TRBJ1-1; TRBD1 matches at 7 bases. This CDR3 contains 15 residues. With 0 bases clipped from V and 5 bases from J, the junction kept 7 bases outside the gene matches. The germline gives CDR1 SGHRS, CDR2 YFSETQ. This CDR3 reads CASSLAGGQRTEAFF. For the CDR3, the DNA is TGCGCCAGCAGCTTGGCCGGGGGACAGAGAACTGAAGCTTTCTTT.

V usage is TRBV14 and J usage is TRBJ1-2; 7 bases map to TRBD1. J was trimmed by 3 bases and V by 6 bases; bases with no gene match: 4. The CDR3 consists of 13 residues. In germline, CDR1 is SGHDN, CDR2 FVKESK. The CDR3 loop reads CASSPQGYYGYTF. CDR3 in DNA: TGTGCCAGCAGTCCACAGGGGTACTATGGCTACACCTTC.

The genes are TRBV30 and TRBJ1-1; weak D call: TRBD1 (6 bases). The CDR3 runs to 13 residues. CDR1 is GTSNPN, CDR2 SVGIG, per germline (reference sequence). V was clipped by 2 bases and J by 6 bases, with 13 bases between them. CDR3 DNA: TGTGCCTGGAGTCCGACAGGTTACGCTGAAGCTTTCTTT. Encoded protein: CAWSPTGYAEAFF.

In this sample, this clone turned up once. J is TRBJ2-2 and V is TRBV4-1, with 8 bases matching TRBD2. J gave up 2 bases and V 8 bases, and 10 bases lay outside the gene matches. CDR1 and CDR2 from the germline V gene are MGHRA and YSYEKL. This CDR3 has 16 residues. The CDR3 protein is CASARGTSGNTGELFF. In nucleotides, the CDR3 is TGCGCCAGCGCACGCGGCACTAGCGGAAACACCGGGGAGCTGTTTTTT.

The rearrangement links TRBV7-9 to TRBJ2-7; possible D gene TRBD2, 6 bases. This CDR3 is 14 amino acids long. CDR1 is SEHNR, CDR2 FQNEAQ, per germline (reference sequence). V was pared by 1 base and J by 3 bases, with 10 bases between. This CDR3 reads CASSLGGGVYEQYF. The CDR3 region has the DNA TGTGCCAGCAGCTTAGGAGGAGGGGTCTACGAGCAGTACTTC.

This clone was detected a few times. This chain uses TRBV24-1 with TRBJ2-1, with D perhaps TRBD1 (6 bases). CDR1 and CDR2 (germline): KGHDR, SFDVKD. V was trimmed by 4 bases and J by 15 bases, leaving 21 bases between them. This CDR3 is built from 14 residues. CDR3 protein: CATSERRLGRGGFF. The DNA of the CDR3 is TGTGCCACCAGTGAGCGCCGCCTAGGGCGAGGGGGGTTCTTC.